These 31 T cell receptor beta chains were all obtained from the same sample, sequenced in a study of blood T cells in healthy people across ages. With a J-beta primer mix and a sample-barcoded 5' primer, a second PCR ran about 7 to 11 cycles. Via MiXCR, TCRdb re-called the 5' RACE reads, giving one row per CDR3 protein. Here the sample spans 660,000 or so distinct CDR3 sequences, about 53% being singletons. The sequenced sample consisted of blood. The source is a man in his 60s in good health.

This sequence joins TRBV12-3 or TRBV12-4 and TRBJ1-2; D not resolved. The length of the CDR3 is 14 residues. The V gene lost 1 base and the J gene lost 1 base, with 7 bases spanning the gap. CDR3 region: CASSLEENNYGYTF. The CDR3 DNA sequence: TGTGCCAGCAGTTTAGAGGAGAATAACTATGGCTACACCTTC.

V gene TRBV6-1 combines with J gene TRBJ1-2, with TRBD1 matching over 9 bases. The germline gives CDR1 MNHNS, CDR2 SASEGT. The CDR3 is 15 residues long. J lost 0 bases, V lost 5 bases, and 4 bases had no gene match. Here the CDR3 reads CASSRDREANYGYTF. The CDR3 DNA sequence: TGTGCCAGCAGTCGGGACAGGGAAGCTAACTATGGCTACACCTTC.

Turning to this clonotype: The junction shows a germline mismatch at one end, possibly a read error. The chain links TRBV3-1 to TRBJ1-2, with 7 bases that match TRBD1. CDR1 and CDR2 (germline): LGHDT, YNNKEL (reference sequence). This CDR3 has 14 amino acids. The CDR3 loop is CTSSQMTGTYGYTF. The CDR3 DNA follows: TGTACCAGCAGCCAAATGACAGGGACTTATGGCTACACCTTC.

This clonotype was counted ten times or more. Mismatch with germline at one junction end may stem from a read error. This chain links TRBV12-3 or TRBV12-4 with TRBJ2-1; 12 positions match TRBD2. CDR3 length: 14 residues. The CDR3 spells CASSLAGGYNEQFF. The CDR3 DNA reads as TGTGCCAGCAGTCTAGCGGGGGGGTACAATGAGCAGTTCTTC.

The CDR3, as DNA: TGCGCCAGCAGCCTAGGTGGTGGGTTCGCTAATGAAAAACTGTTTTTT. Its translation: CASSLGGGFANEKLFF. V gene TRBV4-1 combines with J gene TRBJ1-4; D unresolved. Germline values: CDR1 MGHRA, CDR2 YSYEKL. V was shortened by 4 bases and J by 3 bases, with 15 bases between the two germline ends. The CDR3 totals 16 residues.

The gene calls are TRBV7-2 and TRBJ2-1, with D possibly matching TRBD2 (5 bases). With 0 bases removed from V and 2 bases from J, the gap between germline ends came to 8 bases. The CDR3 covers 15 residues. In germline, CDR1 is SGHTA, CDR2 FQGNSA. The CDR3 spells CASSLAVGAYNEQFF. The CDR3 region has the DNA TGTGCCAGCAGCTTAGCGGTCGGGGCCTACAATGAGCAGTTCTTC.

This clonotype was seen more than once but under ten times. The rearrangement links TRBV12-3 or TRBV12-4 to TRBJ2-1; 11 bases are a match to TRBD2. This CDR3 has 14 amino acids. The ends lost 5 bases at V and 7 bases at J; junction bases unmatched: 4. The CDR3 here is CASSAGTSGNEQFF. The CDR3 coding sequence is TGTGCCAGCAGTGCTGGGACTAGCGGTAATGAGCAGTTCTTC.

To note about this clonotype: One end of the junction is discordant with germline, which a read error may explain. The gene calls are TRBV13 and TRBJ2-5, with 11 bases fitting TRBD2. Germline CDR1 PRHDT, CDR2 FYEKMQ (reference sequence). The CDR3 totals 16 residues. The CDR3 DNA reads as TGTGCCAGCAGCTCACCGGGACTAGCGGCCCAAGGGACCCAGTACTTC. This codes for CASSSPGLAAQGTQYF.

J is TRBJ2-4 and V is TRBV6-5, with TRBD2 matching 10 bases. The DNA end is more similar to TRBJ2-7, so the J call may be wrong. This CDR3 is 15 amino acids long. Germline values: CDR1 MNHEY, CDR2 SVGAGI. The CDR3 protein is CASRRTSGVAYEQYF. The CDR3 coding sequence is TGTGCCAGCAGGCGTACTAGCGGGGTTGCCTACGAGCAGTACTTC.

The chain combines TRBV5-1 with TRBJ2-1, with 7 bases aligning to TRBD2. The CDR3 runs 14 residues. V trimming: 2 bases; J trimming: 1 base; junction bases outside the gene matches: 0. Germline V lookup: CDR1 SGHRS, CDR2 YFSETQ. The CDR3 is CASSFSGSYNEQFF. CDR3 bases: TGCGCCAGCAGCTTTAGCGGGTCCTACAATGAGCAGTTCTTC.

The chain combines TRBV7-2 with TRBJ2-5; 10 positions match TRBD2. The J segment lost 5 bases and the V segment lost 4 bases, leaving 10 bases of the junction unmatched. CDR1 and CDR2 from the germline V gene are SGHTA and FQGNSA. The CDR3 totals 16 residues. The CDR3 here is CASSSNSGRSLETQYF. The CDR3 coding sequence is TGTGCCAGCAGCTCGAATAGCGGGAGGAGTCTGGAGACCCAGTACTTC. Full variable domain (missing parts from reference TRBV7-2 and TRBJ2-5): GAGVSQSPSNKVTEKGKDVELRCDPISGHTALYWYRQSLGQGLEFLIYFQGNSAPDKSGLPSDRFSAERTGGSVSTLTIQRTQQEDSAVYLCASSSNSGRSLETQYFGPGTRLLVL.

The chain combines TRBV7-2 with TRBJ2-5; either TRBD1 or TRBD2 may fit D (5 bases each). The CDR3 runs 14 residues. Looked up from germline, CDR1 is SGHTA and CDR2 is FQGNSA. V was pared by 5 bases and J by 11 bases, with 21 bases between. CDR3 DNA: TGTGCCAGCAGCCTCAGTGAGGGGCAGGGTGAGCAGTACTTC. Protein sequence: CASSLSEGQGEQYF.

This clonotype has only a few counts. The gene calls are TRBV20-1 and TRBJ2-5; D tentatively reads TRBD1 or TRBD2 (6 bases each). V dropped 3 bases and J dropped 0 bases, with 17 bases sitting between them. The CDR3 runs 16 residues. Per the germline V gene, CDR1 is DFQATT and CDR2 is SNEGSKA (reference sequence). As DNA, the CDR3 is TGCAGTGCTAGTAGGGTCGGGGGCGCCAACCAAGAGACCCAGTACTTC. Amino acid sequence: CSASRVGGANQETQYF.

This clonotype was counted once. This chain joins TRBV20-1 and TRBJ1-1; no reliable D call. The CDR3 consists of 10 residues. Per germline, CDR1 DFQATT and CDR2 SNEGSKA (reference sequence). Trimming took 6 bases from V and 8 from J, leaving 10 bases between them. Here the CDR3 DNA reads TGCAGTGCCGGAACCGTCGAAGCTTTCTTT. Its translation: CSAGTVEAFF.

The CDR3 region is CATSDLGEAFF. The CDR3 nucleotides are TGTGCCACCAGTGATTTAGGTGAAGCTTTCTTT. The chain links TRBV24-1 to TRBJ1-1; unclear D gene. Germline-derived CDR1 and CDR2 are KGHDR and SFDVKD. Trimming stripped 1 base from V and 7 bases from J, with 3 bases between. The CDR3 extends over 11 amino acids.

This clonotype appeared a few times. This sequence joins TRBV10-3 and TRBJ2-1, with 7 bases identical to TRBD1. Germline trimming cut 6 bases from V and 2 bases from J; bases unmatched to any gene: 7. Per germline, CDR1 ENHRY and CDR2 SYGVKD. The CDR3 has 15 residues. The CDR3 protein is CAISPDRVTYNEQFF. CDR3 bases: TGTGCCATCAGCCCTGACAGGGTCACCTACAATGAGCAGTTCTTC.

The chain uses TRBV15 and TRBJ2-4; TRBD2 is a possible D gene (6 bases). Germline V gene sequence: CDR1 LNHNV, CDR2 YYDKDF (reference sequence). The V and J ends lost 1 base and 9 bases respectively, with 13 bases between them. CDR3 length: 14 residues. The CDR3 region is CATSRVRDGGIQYF. The CDR3 nucleotides are TGTGCCACCAGCAGAGTCCGGGACGGGGGCATTCAGTACTTC.

The genes are TRBV5-1 and TRBJ1-2; D might be TRBD1 (6 bases). V dropped 0 bases and J dropped 8 bases, with 14 bases sitting between them. This CDR3 spans 14 amino acids. The germline gives CDR1 SGHRS, CDR2 YFSETQ. CDR3 in DNA: TGCGCCAGCAGCTTGGACCCGGGGGCGCGAGGCTACACCTTC. As protein: CASSLDPGARGYTF.

The table lists this clonotype with a few counts. V gene TRBV5-1 combines with J gene TRBJ1-1, with 7 bases that match TRBD1. The CDR3 runs 15 residues. J was trimmed by 5 bases and V by 4 bases; bases with no gene match: 11. Per the germline V gene, CDR1 is SGHRS and CDR2 is YFSETQ. CDR3 DNA sequence: TGCGCCAGCAGCCCGCTCGGAGGGGGCTTTACTGAAGCTTTCTTT. Translated: CASSPLGGGFTEAFF. The full variable domain, with the rest looked up from reference TRBV5-1 and TRBJ1-1, is KAGVTQTPRYLIKTRGQQVTLSCSPISGHRSVSWYQQTPGQGLQFLFEYFSETQRNKGNFPGRFSGRQFSNSRSEMNVSTLELGDSALYLCASSPLGGGFTEAFFGQGTRLTVV.

The chain recombines TRBV10-3 with TRBJ2-5, with 9 bases identical to TRBD2. The CDR3 has 16 residues. Germline V gene data show CDR1 as ENHRY and CDR2 as SYGVKD. J was trimmed by 1 base and V by 0 bases; bases with no gene match: 3. CDR3 sequence reads: CAISESGGGAQETQYF. CDR3 nucleotide sequence: TGTGCCATCAGTGAGTCGGGCGGGGGGGCCCAAGAGACCCAGTACTTC.

This clonotype was seen more than once but under ten times. The CDR3 region has the DNA TGTGCCTGCGGGACAGGGGACTACAATGAGCAGTTCTTC. Protein: CACGTGDYNEQFF. This chain uses TRBV25-1 with TRBJ2-1; 10 nucleotides line up with TRBD1. Losses at the gene ends were 11 bases for V and 3 bases for J; bases not matched to a gene: 4. CDR1 and CDR2 (germline): MGHDK, SYGVNS. This CDR3 spans 13 amino acids.

The rearrangement joins TRBV7-9 to TRBJ1-6; D is uncertain. The CDR3 length is 12 residues. Trimming pared 8 bases from V and 7 bases from J, leaving 9 bases between. CDR1 is SEHNR, CDR2 FQNEAQ, per germline (reference sequence). CDR3 sequence: CASGNSNSPLHF. For the CDR3, the DNA is TGTGCCAGCGGCAATTCCAATTCACCCCTCCACTTT.

There are a few counts of this clonotype. V gene TRBV12-3 or TRBV12-4 combines with J gene TRBJ2-3; D possibly matches TRBD1 or TRBD2 (5 bases each). Trimming took 6 bases from V and 3 from J, leaving 16 bases between them. This CDR3 region has 15 residues. This chain's CDR3 is CASSPSRGGTDTQYF. CDR3 bases: TGTGCCAGCAGCCCTTCGAGGGGTGGTACAGATACGCAGTATTTT.

The chain joins TRBV10-3 to TRBJ2-1, with 9 bases identical to TRBD2. Looked up from germline, CDR1 is ENHRY and CDR2 is SYGVKD. This CDR3 contains 17 residues. V trimming: 0 bases; J trimming: 5 bases; junction bases outside the gene matches: 8. CDR3 in DNA: TGTGCCATCAGTGAGTCCCTCCGCGGGGGGGGAAACAATGAGCAGTTCTTC. Protein product: CAISESLRGGGNNEQFF.

Only a few counts were recorded for this clonotype. The J gene is TRBJ2-1, the V gene TRBV5-5; D is undetermined. This CDR3 contains 13 residues. The V end lost 0 bases, the J end lost 6 bases, and 7 bases lay between the germline ends. Germline V CDR1 and CDR2: SGHKS, YYEKEE (reference sequence). The CDR3 reads CASSLGVPNEQFF. The CDR3 coding sequence is TGTGCCAGCAGCTTGGGGGTCCCCAATGAGCAGTTCTTC.

This chain links TRBV9 with TRBJ2-5; 11 bases line up with TRBD2. V was clipped by 6 bases and J by 0 bases; unmatched bases: 13. Germline assignment: CDR1 SGDLS and CDR2 YYNGEE. CDR3 length: 18 residues. The CDR3 DNA reads TGTGCCAGCACCCAGGGGCTAGCGGGGGGATCGCACCAAGAGACCCAGTACTTC. It encodes CASTQGLAGGSHQETQYF.

The chain recombines TRBV10-3 with TRBJ2-1, with a weak D call TRBD1 (5 bases). Germline CDR1 ENHRY, CDR2 SYGVKD. Between the trimmed V and J ends, which lost 0 bases and 6 bases, there was a span of 15 bases. There are 16 residues in the CDR3. DNA of the CDR3: TGTGCCATCAGTGAGTCAGGCCAGGGAAAGGGCAATGAGCAGTTCTTC. Protein product: CAISESGQGKGNEQFF.

A note on this clonotype: Germline is not matched at one junction end, which may reflect a read error. V gene TRBV9 combines with J gene TRBJ1-2; D is perhaps TRBD1 (5 bases). CDR1 is SGDLS, CDR2 YYNGEE, per germline. The length of the CDR3 is 16 residues. The CDR3 here is CASSVGSRDSIYGHTF. In DNA form, the CDR3 reads TGTGCCAGCAGCGTAGGGAGCCGGGACTCCATCTATGGCCACACCTTC.

The gene calls are TRBV4-1 and TRBJ2-5; the D is unclear. The CDR3 has 16 residues. The ends were cut back, 4 bases at V and 4 bases at J, with 19 bases in the middle. The germline V gene encodes CDR1 MGHRA and CDR2 YSYEKL. DNA of the CDR3: TGCGCCAGCAGCCTAATCGGAGCCACCACACGAGAGACCCAGTACTTC. Protein: CASSLIGATTRETQYF.

This clonotype was detected only a few times. V gene TRBV13 combines with J gene TRBJ2-6, with 12 bases identical to TRBD2. Germline CDR1 is PRHDT and CDR2 is FYEKMQ (reference sequence). V was pared by 5 bases and J by 1 base, with 6 bases of the junction left unmatched. The CDR3 spans 18 residues. The CDR3 sequence is CASSRPGTSGSGANVLTF. The CDR3 DNA follows: TGTGCCAGCAGCCGACCTGGGACTAGCGGGTCTGGGGCCAACGTCCTGACTTTC.

The rearrangement links TRBV20-1 to TRBJ1-6, with D tentatively TRBD1 (6 bases). This CDR3 contains 16 residues. Per the germline V gene, CDR1 is DFQATT and CDR2 is SNEGSKA (reference sequence). Trimming removed 6 bases at V and 0 bases at J, with 15 bases between. CDR3 nucleotides: TGCAGTGCCATGCGGGACAAAAACTCCTATAATTCACCCCTCCACTTT. This encodes CSAMRDKNSYNSPLHF.